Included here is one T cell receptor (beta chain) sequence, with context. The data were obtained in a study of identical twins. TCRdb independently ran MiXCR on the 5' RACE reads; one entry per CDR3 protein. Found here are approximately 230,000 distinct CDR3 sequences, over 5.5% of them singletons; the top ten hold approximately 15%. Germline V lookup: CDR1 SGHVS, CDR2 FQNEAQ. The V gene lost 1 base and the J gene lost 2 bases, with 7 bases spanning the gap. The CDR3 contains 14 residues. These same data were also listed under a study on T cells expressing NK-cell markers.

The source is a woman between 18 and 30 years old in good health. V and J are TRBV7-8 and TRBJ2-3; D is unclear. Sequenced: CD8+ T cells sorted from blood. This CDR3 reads CASSLVSPTDTQYF. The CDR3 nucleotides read TGTGCCAGCAGCTTAGTCAGCCCCACAGATACGCAGTATTTT.